The 22 T cell receptor beta chains below all came from one sample that was sequenced in a study of blood T cell repertoires in COVID-19 (dated by TCRdb to between 2020 and 2021). The library came from the immunoSEQ multiplex PCR assay. TCRdb's version of the immuneACCESS table is confined to in-frame rearrangements and falls short of the full clone set. An unresolved V gene accounts for under half of the shortfall where checked; the remainder is of unknown origin. The sample profile shows more than 90,000 clones; roughly 86% of them were found once. The top ten constitute roughly 4.5% of the sample. Sample: peripheral blood. Receptors originate from a man in his forties or fifties with acute or convalescent COVID-19.

V usage is TRBV15 and J usage is TRBJ2-1, with 8 nucleotides matching TRBD1. The CDR3 spans 15 residues. V trimming: 2 bases; J trimming: 7 bases; junction bases outside the gene matches: 7. Looked up from germline, CDR1 is LNHNV and CDR2 is YYDKDF (reference sequence). This chain's CDR3 is CATSRRGTGSNEQFF. The CDR3 nucleotides are TGTGCCACCAGCAGACGAGGGACAGGTAGTAATGAGCAGTTCTTC.

This clone was picked up one time. The CDR3 DNA sequence: TGTGCCAGCAGCTCTGCCGGGACAGGGTCCTCTGGGGCCAACGTCCTGACTTTC. Translating gives CASSSAGTGSSGANVLTF. V usage is TRBV7-9 and J usage is TRBJ2-6; 9 bases match TRBD1. This CDR3 comprises 18 residues. V was clipped by 4 bases and J by 0 bases; unmatched bases: 7. Germline lookup yields CDR1 SEHNR and CDR2 FQNEAQ (reference sequence).

This clone was recorded only once. The chain joins TRBV6-1 to TRBJ1-2; 12 bases agree with TRBD1. The CDR3 loop spans 17 amino acids. V was clipped by 0 bases and J by 7 bases; unmatched bases: 9. The germline V gene encodes CDR1 MNHNS and CDR2 SASEGT. Here the CDR3 reads CASSEAGQGASLGGYTF. The DNA of the CDR3 is TGTGCCAGCAGTGAAGCGGGACAGGGGGCGTCCCTCGGTGGCTACACCTTC.

The chain links TRBV6-5 to TRBJ1-1; D is uncertain. The length of the CDR3 is 15 residues. Germline CDR1 reads MNHEY; CDR2 reads SVGAGI. Trimming left V 5 bases short and J 2 bases short, with 15 bases between. The CDR3 sequence is CASSPSRGDNTEAFF. Written as DNA, the CDR3 is TGTGCCAGCAGTCCCTCCCGGGGTGACAACACTGAAGCTTTCTTT.

The chain links TRBV28 to TRBJ1-1; perhaps TRBD1 as D (5 bases). The CDR3 runs to 13 residues. Germline CDR1 MDHEN, CDR2 SYDVKM. V lost 4 bases, J lost 1 base, and 7 bases lay in between. The CDR3 here is CASSWGENTEAFF. The CDR3 coding sequence is TGTGCCAGCAGTTGGGGGGAGAACACTGAAGCTTTCTTT.

The gene calls are TRBV6-5 and TRBJ2-7; TRBD1 aligns across 7 bases. In germline, CDR1 is MNHEY, CDR2 SVGAGI. The CDR3 spans 15 residues. V was clipped by 5 bases and J by 4 bases; unmatched bases: 11. As DNA, the CDR3 is TGTGCCAGCAGTCACAGGGGCCTAGGCGGTTACGAGCAGTACTTC. Translation: CASSHRGLGGYEQYF.

The chain carries TRBV6-6 and TRBJ2-1; TRBD2 matches at 13 bases. V lost 7 bases and J lost 9; bases outside the gene matches: 9. Germline CDR1 MNHNY, CDR2 SVGAGI (reference sequence). The CDR3 spans 15 residues. The CDR3 DNA sequence: TGTGCCAGCAATAAACTAGCGGGGGGGTTAAGTGAGCAGTTCTTC. This encodes CASNKLAGGLSEQFF.

The rearrangement links TRBV6-5 to TRBJ1-1; unclear D gene. V lost 0 bases and J lost 1, with 6 bases in between. The CDR3 is made up of 14 amino acids. The V gene's germline CDR1 is MNHEY and CDR2 SVGAGI. CDR3 sequence reads: CASSYSWQNTEAFF. DNA for the CDR3: TGTGCCAGCAGTTACTCGTGGCAGAACACTGAAGCTTTCTTT.

V and J are TRBV19 and TRBJ1-2; possible D gene TRBD1, 5 bases. The CDR3 consists of 12 residues. Germline assignment: CDR1 LNHDA and CDR2 SQIVND (reference sequence). V was trimmed by 7 bases and J by 5 bases, leaving 11 bases between them. The CDR3 DNA follows: TGTGCCAGTACAACAGGTGCTTATGGCTACACCTTC. Its translation is CASTTGAYGYTF. Together with reference TRBV19 and TRBJ1-2, the CDR3 gives the full variable domain: DGGITQSPKYLFRKEGQNVTLSCEQNLNHDAMYWYRQDPGQGLRLIYYSQIVNDFQKGDIAEGYSVSREKKESFPLTVTSAQKNPTAFYLCASTTGAYGYTFGSGTRLTVV.

The chain carries TRBV14 and TRBJ2-1; D is uncertain. The CDR3 totals 14 residues. V lost 0 bases to trimming and J lost 9 bases, with 12 bases between them. Germline V lookup: CDR1 SGHDN, CDR2 FVKESK. CDR3 bases: TGTGCCAGCAGCCAAGATATAGCTTACGGTGAGCAGTTCTTC. Amino acids: CASSQDIAYGEQFF.

The V and J genes are TRBV6-5 and TRBJ1-1; TRBD1 might be the D (5 bases). Germline V lookup: CDR1 MNHEY, CDR2 SVGAGI. The CDR3 has 16 amino acids. V was cut by 0 bases and J by 0 bases, with 11 bases left in between. The CDR3, as DNA: TGTGCCAGCAGTTACTCCTCCGACAGTCTGAACACTGAAGCTTTCTTT. Translating gives CASSYSSDSLNTEAFF.

The table lists this clone with a count of one. The chain employs TRBV7-9 and TRBJ1-2, with a tentative D call TRBD1 (6 bases). The CDR3 spans 15 residues. Germline loops: CDR1 SEHNR, CDR2 FQNEAQ (reference sequence). V dropped 4 bases and J dropped 4 bases, with 16 bases sitting between them. Written as DNA, the CDR3 is TGTGCCAGCAGCTCGACGACAGGCCCGCCCTATGGCTACACCTTC. It specifies CASSSTTGPPYGYTF.

This clone showed up just once. The chain has TRBV7-2 and TRBJ2-6; D perhaps matches TRBD2 (6 bases). Trimming cost V 5 bases and J 4 bases, with 18 bases left between them. Germline V gene lookup returns CDR1 SGHTA and CDR2 FQGNSA. The CDR3 length is 17 residues. The CDR3 loop is CASSAGATGSGANVLTF. As DNA, the CDR3 is TGTGCCAGCAGCGCCGGGGCCACCGGGAGCGGGGCCAACGTCCTGACTTTC. Using reference TRBV7-2 and TRBJ2-6 for the parts outside the CDR3, the full variable domain is GAGVSQSPSNKVTEKGKDVELRCDPISGHTALYWYRQSLGQGLEFLIYFQGNSAPDKSGLPSDRFSAERTGGSVSTLTIQRTQQEDSAVYLCASSAGATGSGANVLTFGAGSRLTVL.

As concerns this clone: Mismatch with germline at one junction end may stem from a read error. V and J are TRBV7-7 and TRBJ2-7; 11 bases agree with TRBD1. Germline V gene sequence: CDR1 SSHAT, CDR2 FNYEAQ (reference sequence). The CDR3 totals 15 residues. CDR3 sequence: CASSLGTGGSYEQYF. CDR3 bases: TGTGCTAGCAGCTTAGGGACAGGGGGTTCCTACGAGCAGTACTTC.

The V call is TRBV18, the J call TRBJ2-7, with TRBD1 as a possible D gene (6 bases). V lost 4 bases and J lost 5, with 15 bases in between. The CDR3 length is 14 residues. CDR1 is KGHSH, CDR2 LQKENI, per germline. CDR3 coding DNA: TGTGCCAGCTCACTTACAGGGTTTATCAACGAGCAGTACTTC. This encodes CASSLTGFINEQYF.

CDR3 bases: TGTGCCAGCAAACTGGGACTAGCGGTCTACGAGCAGTACTTC. Its protein product is CASKLGLAVYEQYF. The J gene is TRBJ2-7, the V gene TRBV6-5; TRBD2 matches 11 bases. The CDR3 is 14 amino acids. Germline trimming cut 7 bases from V and 3 bases from J; bases unmatched to any gene: 5. CDR1 is MNHEY, CDR2 SVGAGI, per germline.

This sequence joins TRBV29-1 and TRBJ1-2; unclear D gene. CDR3 length: 12 residues. Germline values: CDR1 SQVTM, CDR2 ANQGSEA. Trimming removed 0 bases from V and 3 bases from J, with 5 bases in between. CDR3 protein: CSVEDRDYGYTF. The DNA for the CDR3 is TGCAGCGTTGAAGATCGCGACTATGGCTACACCTTC.

This rearrangement joins TRBV27 to TRBJ2-1; D unresolved. CDR1 and CDR2 from the germline V gene are MNHEY and SMNVEV (reference sequence). This CDR3 comprises 15 residues. Trimming removed 5 bases from V and 5 bases from J, with 16 bases in between. CDR3 DNA: TGTGCCAGCAGTCCCCTCGGGTCCCGTGACAATGAGCAGTTCTTC. It is translated as CASSPLGSRDNEQFF.

The J gene is TRBJ1-2, the V gene TRBV2; D possibly corresponds to TRBD1 (6 bases). Trimming cost V 6 bases and J 0 bases, with 20 bases left between them. Per the germline V gene, CDR1 is SNHLY and CDR2 is FYNNEI. This CDR3 spans 17 amino acids. This chain's CDR3 is CASRAPGPGTSNYGYTF. The CDR3 nucleotides read TGTGCCAGCAGGGCTCCCGGACCCGGGACATCTAACTATGGCTACACCTTC.

The genes are TRBV6-5 and TRBJ2-1; 12 bases are shared with TRBD2. Germline trimming cut 8 bases from V and 7 bases from J; bases unmatched to any gene: 6. The CDR3 is made up of 14 amino acids. In germline, CDR1 is MNHEY, CDR2 SVGAGI. CDR3 in DNA: TGTGCCAGCGAGACTAGCGGGGGCAATAATGAGCAGTTCTTC. It codes for CASETSGGNNEQFF.

V gene TRBV7-2 combines with J gene TRBJ1-2, with 9 nucleotides matching TRBD1. J was trimmed by 7 bases and V by 5 bases; bases with no gene match: 14. CDR1 is SGHTA and CDR2 is FQGNSA in the germline V gene. This CDR3 is built from 16 residues. CDR3 nucleotides: TGTGCCAGCAGCGCACGAACCGGGACAGGGCATCGTGGCTACACCTTC. It yields the protein CASSARTGTGHRGYTF.

The chain carries TRBV20-1 and TRBJ1-4, with TRBD1 matching 8 bases. Germline CDR1 and CDR2: DFQATT and SNEGSKA (reference sequence). With V trimmed by 6 bases and J by 7 bases, 1 base remained unmatched. The CDR3 is made up of 11 amino acids. The CDR3, as DNA: TGCAGTGCCGACAGGGGTGAAAAACTGTTTTTT. Its protein is CSADRGEKLFF.